What follows describes a single TCR beta chain. As yet, its antigen is unknown. This sample is drawn from a study of T cells after yellow fever vaccination. For the study at large: SMART-Seq v4 Ultra Low Input prepared the low-cell-number fractions. General observations from the study: Among all clonotypes, a small share was observed in both CD4 and CD8 compartments. There was a possibility that FACS-sorted repertoires contained abundant clonotypes contaminating from the bulk population.

The CDR3 has 12 residues. Trimming took off 8 bases at V and 0 bases at J, with 2 bases between the two ends. CDR1 and CDR2 (germline): SEHNR, FQNEAQ (reference sequence). Synthesis of TCR cDNA relied on 5'RACE template switching, which attached a universal primer site and UMIs. Each CDR3 protein is one row after TCRdb ran MiXCR on the 5' RACE reads. The sample records over 200,000 distinct CDR3 sequences, about 7% being singletons. This clonotype originated in a man younger than 40 who received the YFV17D yellow fever vaccine. The chain recombines TRBV7-9 with TRBJ2-6; D remains ambiguous. The starting material was CD4+ T cells sorted from PBMCs, obtained on the day of the yellow fever booster vaccination. The CDR3 region is CASYSGANVLTF. The CDR3 bases are TGTGCCAGCTACTCTGGGGCCAACGTCCTGACTTTC.